This T cell receptor beta chain was recovered during a study of shared clonotypes between healthy human individuals. General observations from the study: Limited genetic and exposure-history diversity came from having few donors.

Authors' data handling: Because ImmunoSEQ provided only junction sequences with no quality scores, the filtering differed. Repertoires were generated with immunoSEQ multiplex PCR, while TCRdb's copy carries only in-frame clones and drops some. The V and J calls and clone size are taken from that table; D and trimming were inferred from the DNA. Among 2 million to 2.5 million clones listed, 85% to 95% were seen once. V gave up 1 base and J gave up 1 base, with 11 bases separating them. The CDR3 runs to 16 residues. Germline loops: CDR1 SEHNR, CDR2 FQNEAQ (reference sequence). The study separated CD4+ cells into CD45RA+ naive and CD45RA-negative memory subsets. Notes on this clone: Its antigen remains unidentified.

The clonotype was recovered from a man younger than 35 in good health. Some clones in this sample may be carry-over from other donors' samples. V gene TRBV7-9 combines with J gene TRBJ1-3; D is undetermined. Sequencing was done on a sample of naive CD4+ T cells from PBMCs. Subset reported: CD45RA+ positively selected. CDR3 DNA: TGTGCCAGCAGCTTAGGCGGGCAAGATTCTGGAAACACCATATATTTT. Residues: CASSLGGQDSGNTIYF.